Listed below are T cell receptor beta chains from one sample, sequenced in a study of human T cells and chemical hapten exposure. TCRdb used MiXCR to reprocess the RACE reads, holding one entry per CDR3 protein. The sample includes tens of thousands of distinct CDR3 sequences, about 10% of them seen just once. Sequenced material: whole blood, taken in connection with sensitization to the hapten diphenylcyclopropenone (DPC). These receptors originate from a woman aged 45-59 years with alopecia areata. Some clones in this sample may be carry-over from other donors' samples. Each CDR3 is given with its conserved first and last residue. A D gene is named only where the DNA matches it firmly. Where a row states a size, it is once, few, many or the class of an expanded clone; other rows omit it.

length	V	size	D	J	DNA	CDR3
14	TRBV7-6	NA	NA	TRBJ2-7	TGTGCCAGCAGCTACAGCCGCCAGGCGGGCGAGCAGTACTTC	CASSYSRQAGEQYF
17	TRBV4-3	NA	TRBD2	TRBJ2-1	TGCGCCAGCAGCCAAGCGACTAGCGGGGGGGCTTACAATGAGCAGTTCTTC	CASSQATSGGAYNEQFF
14	TRBV7-6	many	NA	TRBJ1-1	TGTGCCAGCAGCCCCAGGGGAGAGGGGACTGAAGCTTTCTTT	CASSPRGEGTEAFF
15	TRBV29-1	many	NA	TRBJ2-7	TGCAGCGTTGAAGATCATGGGCAGACTGTGGCCGAGCAGTACTTC	CSVEDHGQTVAEQYF
14	TRBV10-1	few	TRBD2	TRBJ2-3	TGCGCCAGCAGCCGCGGGAGGGGCACAGATACGCAGTATTTT	CASSRGRGTDTQYF
19	TRBV12-3/TRBV12-4	few	NA	TRBJ2-4	TGTGCCAGCAGCAGACCTTCTGGGGGCAGGGGAGTGGACAAAAACATTCAGTACTTC	CASSRPSGGRGVDKNIQYF
16	TRBV18	many	NA	TRBJ2-3	TGTGCCAGCTCACCGGCCCAGGGGGGCGGAACAGATACGCAGTATTTT	CASSPAQGGGTDTQYF
13	TRBV29-1	many	NA	TRBJ2-5	TGCAGCGTTCGCACCCGCCCGCAAGAGACCCAGTACTTC	CSVRTRPQETQYF
11	TRBV29-1	many	NA	TRBJ2-5	TGCAGCGTTGTCCGAATCCAGACCTTGTACTTC	CSVVRIQTLYF
13	TRBV20-1	few	NA	TRBJ2-7	TGCAGTGCTAGAGATGGAGGAATCTCCGAGCAGTACTTC	CSARDGGISEQYF
15	TRBV12-3/TRBV12-4	many	TRBD1	TRBJ1-1	TGTGCCAGCATCTCGCCCAGGGGGCAAGGCACTGAAGCTTTCTTT	CASISPRGQGTEAFF
15	TRBV25-1	many	NA	TRBJ2-2	TGTGCCAGCAGCAGAATAGCGGCTAACACCGGGGAGCTGTTTTTT	CASSRIAANTGELFF
15	TRBV7-2	NA	TRBD1	TRBJ2-1	TGTGCCAGCAGCTTTAGGGACAGAGCCTACAATGAGCAGTTCTTC	CASSFRDRAYNEQFF
13	TRBV12-3/TRBV12-4	few	NA	TRBJ2-7	TGTGCCAGCAGTTTGGTACATACAGGCGAGCAGTACTTC	CASSLVHTGEQYF
15	TRBV3-1	many	NA	TRBJ1-6	TGTGCCAGCAGCCAATCAGGGACTCTGAAGACACCCCTCCACTTT	CASSQSGTLKTPLHF
17	TRBV30	many	TRBD2	TRBJ2-1	TGTGCCTGGAGTGGGCCGGGAGCGGGGGGTCTCTACAATGAGCAGTTCTTC	CAWSGPGAGGLYNEQFF
13	TRBV15	NA	NA	TRBJ1-1	TGTGCCACCAGCAGAGATCAGGGTGTTGAAGCTTTCTTT	CATSRDQGVEAFF
14	TRBV12-5	few	TRBD2	TRBJ2-1	TGTGCTAGTGGTCCGGGACTAGCGGACAATGAGCAGTTCTTC	CASGPGLADNEQFF
10	TRBV20-1	NA	NA	TRBJ1-4	TGCAGTGCTCGTGGGGAAAAACTGTTTTTT	CSARGEKLFF
12	TRBV29-1	NA	TRBD2	TRBJ2-7	TGCAGCGTCTCACGGGGGGCCTACGAGCAGTACTTC	CSVSRGAYEQYF
13	TRBV7-2	few	NA	TRBJ1-1	TGTGCCAGCAGAACCCCCGGGGGGGATGAAGCTTTCTTT	CASRTPGGDEAFF
12	TRBV7-2	many	NA	TRBJ2-5	TGTGCCAGCAGCCACCACAAAGAGACCCAGTACTTC	CASSHHKETQYF